The entry below gives a single TCR beta chain sequence along with its context. Other DNA sequences in this specimen translate into the identical CDR3. This sample stems from a study of cytomegalovirus exposure and HLA in healthy donors. CDR3 length: 14 residues. Germline CDR1 and CDR2: SGHRS and YFSETQ. Germline trimming cut 4 bases from V and 5 bases from J; bases unmatched to any gene: 5. PCR amplification relied on 60 Vbeta primers (plus 13 Jbeta primers). Some clones are missing from TCRdb's copy, which holds only in-frame ones; the method was immunoSEQ multiplex PCR. The table has just under 65,000 clones, about four fifths seen once.

The TCR comes from a woman aged 25 to 45 in good health and CMV-seronegative. V is TRBV5-1 and J is TRBJ1-4, with 7 bases identical to TRBD1. The specimen sequenced was PBMCs. CDR3 DNA: TGCGCCAGCAGCCCGGGACAGTTAAATGAAAAACTGTTTTTT. It specifies CASSPGQLNEKLFF.